Listed below are T cell receptor beta chains from one sample, sequenced in a study of cytomegalovirus exposure and HLA in healthy donors. This table comes from immunoSEQ multiplex PCR, and its TCRdb copy is limited to in-frame clones, with some not included. The sample includes tens of thousands of clones, roughly four fifths of them seen just once. Sequencing was carried out using PBMCs. All receptors come from a man aged 18 to 30 in good health and CMV-seronegative. The CDR3 runs from the conserved cysteine through the conserved F or W. Each record gives: V gene, clone size, D gene, J gene, CDR3 DNA, CDR3 protein. The D gene is left open where the match is weak. Not every row has a clone size; where given, it reads once, few, many or a size class.

>TRBV28|.|.|TRBJ2-7
TGTGCCAGCAAATTATCTTTCGGGAGTTGGGACTTC
CASKLSFGSWDF
>TRBV6-1|few|.|TRBJ2-2
TGTGCCTCTAATCCAATGGCAGGGTCGGCCGGGGAGCTGTTTTTT
CASNPMAGSAGELFF
>TRBV11-1|.|TRBD1|TRBJ1-2
TGTGCCAGCAGCTTAGTCGCAGGACAGGGGTGCGGCTACACCTTC
CASSLVAGQGCGYTF
>TRBV5-1|.|.|TRBJ2-6
TGCGCCAGCAGCTTTGCAGGGGCGACCTCTGGGGCCAACGTCCTGACTTTC
CASSFAGATSGANVLTF
>TRBV5-1|.|.|TRBJ1-1
TGCGCCAGCAGCAGACAGGAGAACACTGAAGCTTTCTTT
CASSRQENTEAFF
>TRBV30|.|TRBD2|TRBJ2-3
TGTGCCTGGAGTACCGGGGGGGATACGCAGTATTTT
CAWSTGGDTQYF
>TRBV10-2|.|TRBD1|TRBJ2-7
TGCGCCAGCAGTGGGCCCGTGGGACAGGGCAGTTACGAGCAGTACTTC
CASSGPVGQGSYEQYF
>TRBV27|.|TRBD1|TRBJ2-6
TGTGCCAGCAGAACCGGGACAGGGGGATCTGGGGCCAACGTCCTGACTTTC
CASRTGTGGSGANVLTF
>TRBV28|.|.|TRBJ1-5
TGTGCCAGCAGACAAATACAGGGAAAGGGCCAGCCCCAGCATTTT
CASRQIQGKGQPQHF
>TRBV5-6|.|.|TRBJ2-1
TGTGCCAGCAGCTTGGAAGGGGGGAGGGGCTACAATGAGCAGTTCTTC
CASSLEGGRGYNEQFF
>TRBV11-2|.|TRBD2|TRBJ2-2
TGTGCCAGCACCCCGGAGCGGGGGGCCGGGGAGCTGTTTTTT
CASTPERGAGELFF
>TRBV6-1|.|TRBD1|TRBJ2-3
TGTGCCAGCGGGACAGGGCGATCCGCAGATACGCAGTATTTT
CASGTGRSADTQYF
>TRBV30|.|.|TRBJ1-6
TGTGCCTGGAGTGCGTCCTCAAACCCGCGGTCCCGAAATTCACCCCTCCACTTT
CAWSASSNPRSRNSPLHF
>TRBV7-2|once|.|TRBJ1-1
TGTGCCAGCAGCTTAAGTCCGGGGAACACTGAAGCTTTCTTT
CASSLSPGNTEAFF
>TRBV14|once|.|TRBJ2-1
TGTGCCAGCAGCCCTCCGCTTCGGGCGGGCTACAATGAGCAGTTCTTC
CASSPPLRAGYNEQFF
>TRBV7-3|.|.|TRBJ1-1
TGTGCCAGCAGTCAGGACAGCCTCAGGGCAGCTTTCTTT
CASSQDSLRAAFF
>TRBV18|.|TRBD1|TRBJ2-2
TGTGCCAGCTCACAGACAGGGTTTCTTAACACCGGGGAGCTGTTTTTT
CASSQTGFLNTGELFF
>TRBV9|.|.|TRBJ2-5
TGTGCCAGCAGCGTAGGAGAGAAAGAGACCCAGTACTTC
CASSVGEKETQYF
>TRBV11-1|.|TRBD2|TRBJ2-7
TGTGCCAGCAGACCAGGGACTAGCGGGAGCAACGAGCAGTACTTC
CASRPGTSGSNEQYF
>TRBV7-9|.|.|TRBJ1-3
TGTGCCAGCAGCTTAGACGAGGCCCGAAACACCATATATTTT
CASSLDEARNTIYF
>TRBV7-3|.|.|TRBJ2-2
TGTGCCAGCAGCCTCAGGGTTACCGGGGAGCTGTTTTTT
CASSLRVTGELFF
>TRBV4-3|.|.|TRBJ2-2
TGCGCCAGCAGCCTCCAAACCGGGACTCAGGCACTAAACACCGGGGAGCTGTTTTTT
CASSLQTGTQALNTGELFF
>TRBV4-1|.|TRBD1|TRBJ2-3
TGCGCCAGCAGCCACGGATCCGGGACAGGGCCGACAGATACGCAGTATTTT
CASSHGSGTGPTDTQYF
>TRBV7-2|.|TRBD2|TRBJ2-7
TGTGCCAGCAGCCCGCCCCGGACTAGCGGGAGGGCCTTCTACGAGCAGTACTTC
CASSPPRTSGRAFYEQYF
>TRBV5-1|.|.|TRBJ2-1
TGCGCCAGCAGCTTGGCCGGGAATCGGAATGAGCAGTTCTTC
CASSLAGNRNEQFF
>TRBV11-2|few|.|TRBJ2-7
TGTGCCAGCAGCTTAGCTAGGTCCTACGAGCAGTACTTC
CASSLARSYEQYF
>TRBV19|.|.|TRBJ1-5
TGTGCCAGTACTCCAGGGTTTGGTCAGCCCCAGCATTTT
CASTPGFGQPQHF
>TRBV25-1|.|TRBD1|TRBJ2-4
TGTGCCAGCAGTGATGGGACAGGGTCGAACATTCAGTACTTC
CASSDGTGSNIQYF
>TRBV6-5|.|TRBD1|TRBJ2-7
TGTGCCAGCAGTTACTTAAGGGGGCGCAGCTCCTACGAGCAGTACTTC
CASSYLRGRSSYEQYF
>TRBV9|.|TRBD1|TRBJ1-4
TGTGCCAGCAGCATGGATGGGACAGGGCCTGAAAAGCTGTTTTTT
CASSMDGTGPEKLFF
>TRBV30|.|.|TRBJ1-5
TGTGCCTGGACACGGGGGAATAGCAATCAGCCCCAGCATTTT
CAWTRGNSNQPQHF
>TRBV29-1|.|.|TRBJ1-1
TGCAGCGTTGGTATGCGGGTGTCGAACACTGAAGCTTTCTTT
CSVGMRVSNTEAFF